These T cell receptor beta chains were read from a single sample in a study of human T cells and chemical hapten exposure. TCRdb used MiXCR to reprocess the RACE reads, holding one entry per CDR3 protein. Among tens of thousands of distinct CDR3 sequences listed, 8% to 10% were seen once. The material sequenced was whole blood, taken in connection with sensitization to the hapten diphenylcyclopropenone (DPC). These receptors all stem from a woman aged 40-49 years with alopecia areata. Some clones in this sample may be carry-over from other donors' samples. Each CDR3 is given with its conserved first and last residue.

v_gene,CDR3aa
TRBV7-5,CISVPEPFRGRASYEQYF
TRBV6-2/TRBV6-3,CASSRRDSGATEAFF
TRBV29-1,CSGGDWPNEKLFF
TRBV5-1,CASSLSGFTEAFF
TRBV7-2,CASSAYLREKLFF
TRBV6-5,CASTPPGANTEAFF
TRBV7-2,CASSPTGIEQYF
TRBV19,CASSGSSASYEQYF
TRBV29-1,CSVEDLNTEAFF
TRBV29-1,CSVADSYLPAPSAAKNIQYF
TRBV6-5,CASSGGQPARETQYF
TRBV6-6,CASSYARDSPYEQYF
TRBV7-2,CASSPRDRLLSGANVLTF
TRBV7-9,CASSIDSAVDTQYF
TRBV9,CASSVGDRIQETQYF
TRBV20-1,CSALNFLAGSSYEQYF
TRBV7-2,CASSTADRAGGYTF
TRBV20-1,CSARKRGNEQFF
TRBV12-3/TRBV12-4,CASSPTTSDLKDEQYF
TRBV5-6,CASSFGGGREQFF
TRBV5-1,CASSLVSRASADTQYF
TRBV7-2,CASSLQGLNTEAFF
TRBV7-9,CASSTGLAGLSYEQYF